Presented here are 19 T cell receptor beta chains from one specimen sequenced in a study of siplizumab effects on memory and regulatory T cells. Produced via immunoSEQ multiplex PCR; TCRdb's table is partial and in-frame only. The profile covers more than 85,000 clones, with roughly 94% appearing a single time and roughly 0.61% taken by the ten largest. Sequencing was done on a sample of Tregs sorted from blood. The receptors shown here come from a human donor in good health.

The chain couples TRBV10-3 to TRBJ2-7; 10 bases are a match to TRBD2. This CDR3 has 14 residues. CDR1 is ENHRY, CDR2 SYGVKD, per germline. V lost 4 bases, J lost 6 bases, and 6 bases stayed unmatched. The CDR3 sequence is CAISVSGRGVEQYF. The DNA for the CDR3 is TGTGCCATCAGTGTAAGCGGGAGGGGGGTCGAGCAGTACTTC.

The chain combines TRBV7-3 with TRBJ2-2; the D call may be TRBD1 or TRBD2 (5 bases each). This CDR3 has 15 residues. Germline lookup yields CDR1 SGHTA and CDR2 FQGTGA. V gave up 6 bases and J gave up 6 bases, with 17 bases separating them. The CDR3 coding sequence is TGTGCCAGCAGTCCCGGGACCCAAGGGTCCGGGGAGCTGTTTTTT. Translating gives CASSPGTQGSGELFF.

V usage is TRBV18 and J usage is TRBJ2-7, with TRBD2 as a possible D gene (6 bases). V was shortened by 8 bases and J by 6 bases, with 11 bases between the two germline ends. Germline V CDR1 and CDR2: KGHSH, LQKENI. The CDR3 has 11 amino acids. CDR3 sequence reads: CASGDSGEQYF. The CDR3 nucleotides are TGTGCCAGCGGGGACTCGGGCGAGCAGTACTTC.

This clone was picked up one time. This chain connects TRBV7-3 to TRBJ2-1; TRBD2 matches at 9 bases. The CDR3 covers 16 residues. Germline lookup yields CDR1 SGHTA and CDR2 FQGTGA. The junction had 7 bases not matched to a gene; V was cut back by 2 bases and J by 5 bases. The DNA for the CDR3 is TGTGCCAGCAGCTTAGGTCGCGGGAGGGTAAACAATGAGCAGTTCTTC. Translated: CASSLGRGRVNNEQFF.

The CDR3 sequence is CASSPPGGRAKEQYF. CDR3 nucleotides: TGTGCCAGCAGCCCGCCTGGCGGGAGGGCCAAAGAGCAGTACTTC. The chain carries TRBV7-9 and TRBJ2-5, with 9 bases matching TRBD2. Trimming cost V 5 bases and J 11 bases; bases outside gene matches: 15. CDR3 length: 15 residues. Germline values: CDR1 SEHNR, CDR2 FQNEAQ (reference sequence).

The V call is TRBV10-3, the J call TRBJ2-7; D might be TRBD1 (5 bases). V was pared by 8 bases and J by 4 bases, with 15 bases between. Germline loops: CDR1 ENHRY, CDR2 SYGVKD. The CDR3 runs to 13 residues. The CDR3 region has the DNA TGTGCCATCTCAGGGTTCGGCGGATACGAGCAGTACTTC. It codes for CAISGFGGYEQYF.

The V call is TRBV5-1, the J call TRBJ1-5, with 7 bases identical to TRBD1. The V gene end was trimmed by 4 bases and the J gene end by 4 bases; junction bases not matched to a gene: 8. CDR3 length: 15 residues. CDR1 and CDR2 from the germline V gene are SGHRS and YFSETQ. The CDR3, as DNA: TGCGCCAGCAGCCTATTGGGACAGAAAAATCAGCCCCAGCATTTT. This sequence encodes CASSLLGQKNQPQHF.

The chain is built from TRBV27 and TRBJ2-5, with D possibly matching TRBD1 (6 bases). CDR1 and CDR2 from the germline V gene are MNHEY and SMNVEV (reference sequence). V lost 5 bases and J 2 bases, leaving 18 bases between the germline ends. The CDR3 consists of 16 residues. This CDR3 reads CASSRFVTGPQETQYF. CDR3 DNA: TGTGCCAGCAGTCGATTTGTGACAGGACCACAAGAGACCCAGTACTTC.

This sequence joins TRBV28 and TRBJ2-3; D tentatively fits TRBD1 or TRBD2 (6 bases each). Germline-derived CDR1 and CDR2 are MDHEN and SYDVKM. This CDR3 contains 13 residues. The V end lost 2 bases, the J end lost 5 bases, and 8 bases lay between the germline ends. This chain's CDR3 is CASSLRGLDTQYF. The CDR3 nucleotides are TGTGCCAGCAGTTTACGGGGGCTAGATACGCAGTATTTT.

The V and J genes are TRBV7-3 and TRBJ2-2; maybe TRBD2 (5 bases). The CDR3 length is 15 residues. Germline CDR1 reads SGHTA; CDR2 reads FQGTGA. Trimming pared 4 bases from V and 6 bases from J, leaving 15 bases between. This CDR3 reads CASSSRKDGAGELFF. DNA for the CDR3: TGTGCCAGCAGCTCCCGAAAGGACGGGGCCGGGGAGCTGTTTTTT.

The V call is TRBV5-1, the J call TRBJ2-4; 12 bases agree with TRBD1. Germline V gene lookup returns CDR1 SGHRS and CDR2 YFSETQ. With 3 bases clipped from V and 1 base from J, the junction kept 2 bases outside the gene matches. The CDR3 spans 16 residues. The CDR3, as DNA: TGCGCCAGCAGCTGGGGACAGGGGGCCGCCAAAAACATTCAGTACTTC. Amino acid sequence: CASSWGQGAAKNIQYF.

The chain carries TRBV5-1 and TRBJ1-1; D is unresolved. The CDR3 has 12 residues. With 4 bases removed from V and 7 bases from J, the gap between germline ends came to 11 bases. CDR1 is SGHRS and CDR2 is YFSETQ in the germline V gene. The CDR3 loop is CASSASIYEAFF. CDR3 in DNA: TGCGCCAGCAGCGCCTCCATCTATGAAGCTTTCTTT.

The chain links TRBV28 to TRBJ1-1, with D unresolved. The CDR3 sequence is 15 residues long. Trimming cost V 6 bases and J 1 base, with 15 bases left between them. From germline, CDR1 is MDHEN and CDR2 SYDVKM. In DNA, the CDR3 is TGTGCCAGCAGAAACCACGGCGTGGGGAACACTGAAGCTTTCTTT. This encodes CASRNHGVGNTEAFF.

The rearrangement uses TRBV19 and TRBJ1-2, with D possibly being TRBD1 (5 bases). V lost 4 bases to trimming and J lost 4 bases, with 10 bases between them. The CDR3 contains 13 residues. Germline CDR1 is LNHDA and CDR2 is SQIVND (reference sequence). The CDR3 is CASSTRGTYGYTF. The CDR3 nucleotides read TGTGCCAGTAGTACCCGGGGGACCTATGGCTACACCTTC.

This chain connects TRBV28 to TRBJ2-4; 8 nucleotides align to TRBD1. The V segment lost 6 bases and the J segment 11 bases; nucleotides outside the gene matches: 12. In germline, CDR1 is MDHEN, CDR2 SYDVKM. This CDR3 is built from 14 residues. DNA for the CDR3: TGTGCCAGCAGGATACCGGGACAGGCCTATGTTCAGTACTTC. This translates into CASRIPGQAYVQYF. Using reference TRBV28 and TRBJ2-4 for the parts outside the CDR3, the full variable domain is DVKVTQSSRYLVKRTGEKVFLECVQDMDHENMFWYRQDPGLGLRLIYFSYDVKMKEKGDIPEGYSVSREKKERFSLILESASTNQTSMYLCASRIPGQAYVQYFGAGTRLSVL.

The chain carries TRBV7-9 and TRBJ1-3, with D possibly matching TRBD1 (6 bases). The CDR3 is made up of 18 amino acids. Trimming removed 8 bases from V and 7 bases from J, with 30 bases in between. Germline loops: CDR1 SEHNR, CDR2 FQNEAQ (reference sequence). The CDR3 is CASGHQGLGQPAGNTIYF. CDR3 sequence (DNA): TGTGCCAGCGGCCACCAGGGACTTGGACAGCCTGCAGGGAACACCATATATTTT.

The V and J genes are TRBV5-1 and TRBJ2-2, with 9 bases lining up with TRBD2. The V and J ends lost 5 bases and 5 bases, in that order; junction bases with no gene match: 10. CDR1 and CDR2 from the germline V gene are SGHRS and YFSETQ. CDR3 length equals 16 residues. As DNA, the CDR3 is TGCGCCAGCAGTAAAATAGCGGGAGATAATACCGGGGAGCTGTTTTTT. This gives the protein CASSKIAGDNTGELFF. The full variable domain, its missing parts supplied by reference TRBV5-1 and TRBJ2-2, is KAGVTQTPRYLIKTRGQQVTLSCSPISGHRSVSWYQQTPGQGLQFLFEYFSETQRNKGNFPGRFSGRQFSNSRSEMNVSTLELGDSALYLCASSKIAGDNTGELFFGEGSRLTVL.

V gene TRBV5-4 combines with J gene TRBJ2-7; D is perhaps TRBD2 (6 bases). CDR3 length: 14 amino acids. With 0 bases removed from V and 6 bases from J, the gap between germline ends came to 13 bases. CDR1 and CDR2 (germline): SGHNT, YYREEE (reference sequence). As DNA, the CDR3 is TGTGCCAGCAGCTTGGCCGGGGGATCTAGCGAGCAGTACTTC. It is translated as CASSLAGGSSEQYF.

This chain connects TRBV5-6 to TRBJ2-1, with D unclear. Germline CDR1 SGHDT, CDR2 YYEEEE. V lost 1 base and J 2 bases, leaving 10 bases between the germline ends. The CDR3 spans 15 residues. CDR3 nucleotides: TGTGCCAGCAGCTTGTCTGCCTCGACCTACAATGAGCAGTTCTTC. This encodes CASSLSASTYNEQFF.